This TCR beta chain was sequenced for a study of blood T cell repertoires in COVID-19. Methods used by the authors: Quantification of nucleated cells was approximated via reference gene primer amplification. Using immunoSEQ multiplex PCR, the repertoire was profiled, and TCRdb retains in-frame clones only, with some absent. V, J and clone size derive from that table, while D and trimming were established from the DNA sequence. Of nearly 250,000 clones listed, around nine tenths are singletons. Germline-derived CDR1 and CDR2 are SEHNR and FQNEAQ (reference sequence). Trimming removed 3 bases at V and 10 bases at J, with 10 bases between. The CDR3 extends over 13 amino acids.

The sequencing sample was made of peripheral blood. This chain joins TRBV7-9 and TRBJ1-6, with TRBD1 as a possible D gene (6 bases). The receptor was isolated from a woman aged 55-75 years who had recovered from COVID-19. CDR3 loop: CASSFRTDSPLHF. In nucleotides, the CDR3 is TGTGCCAGCAGCTTTCGGACAGACTCACCCCTCCACTTT.